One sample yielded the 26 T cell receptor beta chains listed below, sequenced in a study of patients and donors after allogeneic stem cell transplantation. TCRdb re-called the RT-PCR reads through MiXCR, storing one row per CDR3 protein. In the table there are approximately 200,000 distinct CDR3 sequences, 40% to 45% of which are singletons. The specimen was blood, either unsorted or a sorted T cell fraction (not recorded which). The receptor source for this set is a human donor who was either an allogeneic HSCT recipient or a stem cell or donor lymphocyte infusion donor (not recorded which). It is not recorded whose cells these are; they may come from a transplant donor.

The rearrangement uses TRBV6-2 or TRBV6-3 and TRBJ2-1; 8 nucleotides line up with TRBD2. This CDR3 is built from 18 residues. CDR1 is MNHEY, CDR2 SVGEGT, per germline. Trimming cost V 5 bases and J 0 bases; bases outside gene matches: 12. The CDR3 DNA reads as TGTGCCAGCAGTCCCGCGAGGGTCGGGAGGGGCTCCTACAATGAGCAGTTCTTC. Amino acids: CASSPARVGRGSYNEQFF.

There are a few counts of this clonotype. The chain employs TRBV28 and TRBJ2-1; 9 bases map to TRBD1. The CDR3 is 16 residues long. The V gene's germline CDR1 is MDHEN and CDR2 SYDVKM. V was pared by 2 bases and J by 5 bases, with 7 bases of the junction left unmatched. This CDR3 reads CASSLTGTGSNNEQFF. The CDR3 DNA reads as TGTGCCAGCAGTTTAACCGGGACAGGGTCCAACAATGAGCAGTTCTTC.

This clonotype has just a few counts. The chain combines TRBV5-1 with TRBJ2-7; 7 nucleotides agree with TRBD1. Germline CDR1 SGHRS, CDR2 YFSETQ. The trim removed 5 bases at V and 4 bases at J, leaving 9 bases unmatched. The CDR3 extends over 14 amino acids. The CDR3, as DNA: TGCGCCAGCAGATTAAGGGACAGAGAATACGAGCAGTACTTC. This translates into CASRLRDREYEQYF.

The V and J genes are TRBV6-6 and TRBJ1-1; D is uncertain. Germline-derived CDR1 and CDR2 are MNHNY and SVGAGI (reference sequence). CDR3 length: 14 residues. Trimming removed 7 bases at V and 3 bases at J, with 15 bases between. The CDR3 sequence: CASNTVRWDTEAFF. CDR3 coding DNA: TGTGCCAGCAACACGGTGCGGTGGGACACTGAAGCTTTCTTT.

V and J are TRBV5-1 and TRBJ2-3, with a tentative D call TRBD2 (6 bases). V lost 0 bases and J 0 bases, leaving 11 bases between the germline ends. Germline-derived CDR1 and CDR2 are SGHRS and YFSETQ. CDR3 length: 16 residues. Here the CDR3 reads CASSLAGGISTDTQYF. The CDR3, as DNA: TGCGCCAGCAGCTTGGCCGGCGGGATAAGCACAGATACGCAGTATTTT.

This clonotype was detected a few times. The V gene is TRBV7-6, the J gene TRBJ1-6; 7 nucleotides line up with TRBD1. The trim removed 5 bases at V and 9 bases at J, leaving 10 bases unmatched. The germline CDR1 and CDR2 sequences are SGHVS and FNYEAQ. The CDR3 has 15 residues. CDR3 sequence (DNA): TGTGCCAGCAGCCCTGGACAGGCCTTTATTTCACCCCTCCACTTT. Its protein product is CASSPGQAFISPLHF.

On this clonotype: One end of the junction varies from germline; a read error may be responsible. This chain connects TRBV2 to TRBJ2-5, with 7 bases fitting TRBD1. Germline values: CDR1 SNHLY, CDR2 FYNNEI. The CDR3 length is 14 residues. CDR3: CASLRDRYQETEYF. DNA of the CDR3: TGTGCCAGCCTTCGGGACAGATACCAAGAGACCGAGTACTTC.

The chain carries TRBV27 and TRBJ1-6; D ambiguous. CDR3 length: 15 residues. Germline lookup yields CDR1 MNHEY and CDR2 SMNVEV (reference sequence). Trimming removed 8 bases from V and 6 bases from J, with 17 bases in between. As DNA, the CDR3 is TGTGCCAGCGGATCCAACCGGATGGGTAATTCACCCCTCCACTTT. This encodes CASGSNRMGNSPLHF.

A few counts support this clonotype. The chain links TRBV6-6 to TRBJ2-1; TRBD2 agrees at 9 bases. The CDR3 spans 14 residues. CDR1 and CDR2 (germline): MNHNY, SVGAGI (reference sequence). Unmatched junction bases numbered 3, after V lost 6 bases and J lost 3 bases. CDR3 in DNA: TGTGCCAGCAGCCCTAGCGGGGACTACAATGAGCAGTTCTTC. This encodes CASSPSGDYNEQFF.

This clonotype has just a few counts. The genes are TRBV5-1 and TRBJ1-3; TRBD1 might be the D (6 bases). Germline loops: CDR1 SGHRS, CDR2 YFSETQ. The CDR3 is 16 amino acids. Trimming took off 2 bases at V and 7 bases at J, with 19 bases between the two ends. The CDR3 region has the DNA TGCGCCAGCAGCTTAAAGGGGGGACCCATGGTCAACACCATATATTTT. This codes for CASSLKGGPMVNTIYF.

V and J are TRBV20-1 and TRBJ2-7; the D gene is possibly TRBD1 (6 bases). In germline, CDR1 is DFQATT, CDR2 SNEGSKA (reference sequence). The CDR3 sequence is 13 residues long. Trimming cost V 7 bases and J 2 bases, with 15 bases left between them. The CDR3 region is CSGATGAPYEQYF. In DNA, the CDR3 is TGCAGTGGGGCGACAGGCGCGCCCTACGAGCAGTACTTC.

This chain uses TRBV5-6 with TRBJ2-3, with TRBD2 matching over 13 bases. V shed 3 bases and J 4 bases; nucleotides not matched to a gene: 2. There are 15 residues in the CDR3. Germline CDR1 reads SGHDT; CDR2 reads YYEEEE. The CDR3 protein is CASSSGLAGSDTQYF. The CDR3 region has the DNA TGTGCCAGCAGCTCGGGACTAGCGGGATCAGATACGCAGTATTTT.

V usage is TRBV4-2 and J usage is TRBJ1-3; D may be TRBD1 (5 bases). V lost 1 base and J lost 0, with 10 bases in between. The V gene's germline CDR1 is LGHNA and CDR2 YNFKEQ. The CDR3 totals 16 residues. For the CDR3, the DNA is TGTGCCAGCAGCCAAGGGGGGTCGAGCTCTGGAAACACCATATATTTT. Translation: CASSQGGSSSGNTIYF.

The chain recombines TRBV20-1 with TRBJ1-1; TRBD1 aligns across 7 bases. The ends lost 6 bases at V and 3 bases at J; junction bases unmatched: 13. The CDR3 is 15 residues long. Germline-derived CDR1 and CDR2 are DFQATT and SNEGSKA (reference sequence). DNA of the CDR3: TGCAGTGCATCTGTCCCCAGGGGGGGTTACACTGAAGCTTTCTTT. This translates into CSASVPRGGYTEAFF.

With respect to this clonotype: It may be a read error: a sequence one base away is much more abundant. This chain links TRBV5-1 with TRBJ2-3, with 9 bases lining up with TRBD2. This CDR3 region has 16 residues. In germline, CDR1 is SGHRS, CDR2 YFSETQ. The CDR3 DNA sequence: TGCGGCAGCAGCTTGAGTCGCGCGGGAGGGGTAGATACGCAGTATTTT. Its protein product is CGSSLSRAGGVDTQYF.

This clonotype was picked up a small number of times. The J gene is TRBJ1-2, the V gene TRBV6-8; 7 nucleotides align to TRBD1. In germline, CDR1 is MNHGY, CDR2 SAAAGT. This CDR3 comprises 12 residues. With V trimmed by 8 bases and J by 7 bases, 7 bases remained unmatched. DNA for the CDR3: TGTGCCAGCTTACAGGGGCTGGCTGGCTACACCTTC. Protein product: CASLQGLAGYTF.

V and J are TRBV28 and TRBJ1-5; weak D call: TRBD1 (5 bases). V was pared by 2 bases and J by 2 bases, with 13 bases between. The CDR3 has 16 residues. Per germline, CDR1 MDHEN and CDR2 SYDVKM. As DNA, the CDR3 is TGTGCCAGCAGTTTAGATTCAGGGTTCGGCAATCAGCCCCAGCATTTT. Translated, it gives CASSLDSGFGNQPQHF.

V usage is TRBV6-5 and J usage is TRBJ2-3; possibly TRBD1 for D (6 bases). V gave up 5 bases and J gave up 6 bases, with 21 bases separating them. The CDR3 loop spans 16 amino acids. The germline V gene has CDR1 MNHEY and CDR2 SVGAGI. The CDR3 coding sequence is TGTGCCAGCAGTGTACAGGGTTGGAGGTTCTCGGATACGCAGTATTTT. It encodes CASSVQGWRFSDTQYF.

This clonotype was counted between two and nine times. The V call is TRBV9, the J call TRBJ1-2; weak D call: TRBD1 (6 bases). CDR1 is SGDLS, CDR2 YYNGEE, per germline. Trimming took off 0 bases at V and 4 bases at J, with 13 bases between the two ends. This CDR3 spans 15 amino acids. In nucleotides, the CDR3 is TGTGCCAGCAGCGTAGGAACGGGGGCTGGCTATGGCTACACCTTC. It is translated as CASSVGTGAGYGYTF. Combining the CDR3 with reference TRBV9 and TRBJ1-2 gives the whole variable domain DSGVTQTPKHLITATGQRVTLRCSPRSGDLSVYWYQQSLDQGLQFLIQYYNGEERAKGNILERFSAQQFPDLHSELNLSSLELGDSALYFCASSVGTGAGYGYTFGSGTRLTVV.

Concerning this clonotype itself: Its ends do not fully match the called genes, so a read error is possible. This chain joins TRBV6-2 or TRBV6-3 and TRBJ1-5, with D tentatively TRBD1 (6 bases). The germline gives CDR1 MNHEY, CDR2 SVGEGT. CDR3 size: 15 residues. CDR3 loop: CASSDSGGLSLPQHF. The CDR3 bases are TGTGCCAGCAGTGACTCCGGGGGGCTTTCTCTGCCCCAGCATTTT.

In DNA form, the CDR3 reads TGTGCCAGCAGTTTAAGTAACTCCTATAATTCACCCCTCCACTTT. It yields the protein CASSLSNSYNSPLHF. V is TRBV12-3 or TRBV12-4 and J is TRBJ1-6; D gene unclear. Trimming took 2 bases from V and 0 from J, leaving 5 bases between them. The CDR3 contains 15 residues.

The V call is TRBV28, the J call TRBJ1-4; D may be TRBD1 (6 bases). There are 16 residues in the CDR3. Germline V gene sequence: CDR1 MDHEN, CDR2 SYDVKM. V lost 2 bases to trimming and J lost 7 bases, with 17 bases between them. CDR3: CASSLDGQGRGEKLFF. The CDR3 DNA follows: TGTGCCAGCAGTTTAGATGGGCAGGGGCGTGGTGAAAAACTGTTTTTT.

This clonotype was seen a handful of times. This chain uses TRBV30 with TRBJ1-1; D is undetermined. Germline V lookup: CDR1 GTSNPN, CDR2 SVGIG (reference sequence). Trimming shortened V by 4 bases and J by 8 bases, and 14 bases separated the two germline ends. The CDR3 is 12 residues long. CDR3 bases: TGTGCCTGGATATCTGGGCTATTCGAAGCTTTCTTT. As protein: CAWISGLFEAFF.

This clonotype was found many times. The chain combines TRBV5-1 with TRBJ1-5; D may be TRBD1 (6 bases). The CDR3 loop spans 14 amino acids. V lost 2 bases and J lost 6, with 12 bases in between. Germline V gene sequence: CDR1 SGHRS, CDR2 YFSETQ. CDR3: CASSFGGLGQPQHF. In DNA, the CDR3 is TGCGCCAGCAGCTTCGGGGGCCTCGGTCAGCCCCAGCATTTT.

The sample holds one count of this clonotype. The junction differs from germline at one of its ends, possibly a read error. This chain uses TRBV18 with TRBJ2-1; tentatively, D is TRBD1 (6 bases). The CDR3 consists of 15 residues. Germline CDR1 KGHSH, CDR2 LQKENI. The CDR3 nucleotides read TGTGCCAGCTCGCCACAGGGTGACTCCTACAATGAGCAGTTCTTC. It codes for CASSPQGDSYNEQFF.

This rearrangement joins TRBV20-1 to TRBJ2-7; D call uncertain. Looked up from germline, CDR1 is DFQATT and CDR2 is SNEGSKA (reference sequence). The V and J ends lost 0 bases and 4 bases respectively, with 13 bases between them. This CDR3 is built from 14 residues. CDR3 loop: CSARDMGRSYEQYF. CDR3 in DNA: TGCAGTGCTAGAGATATGGGCCGGAGTTACGAGCAGTACTTC.